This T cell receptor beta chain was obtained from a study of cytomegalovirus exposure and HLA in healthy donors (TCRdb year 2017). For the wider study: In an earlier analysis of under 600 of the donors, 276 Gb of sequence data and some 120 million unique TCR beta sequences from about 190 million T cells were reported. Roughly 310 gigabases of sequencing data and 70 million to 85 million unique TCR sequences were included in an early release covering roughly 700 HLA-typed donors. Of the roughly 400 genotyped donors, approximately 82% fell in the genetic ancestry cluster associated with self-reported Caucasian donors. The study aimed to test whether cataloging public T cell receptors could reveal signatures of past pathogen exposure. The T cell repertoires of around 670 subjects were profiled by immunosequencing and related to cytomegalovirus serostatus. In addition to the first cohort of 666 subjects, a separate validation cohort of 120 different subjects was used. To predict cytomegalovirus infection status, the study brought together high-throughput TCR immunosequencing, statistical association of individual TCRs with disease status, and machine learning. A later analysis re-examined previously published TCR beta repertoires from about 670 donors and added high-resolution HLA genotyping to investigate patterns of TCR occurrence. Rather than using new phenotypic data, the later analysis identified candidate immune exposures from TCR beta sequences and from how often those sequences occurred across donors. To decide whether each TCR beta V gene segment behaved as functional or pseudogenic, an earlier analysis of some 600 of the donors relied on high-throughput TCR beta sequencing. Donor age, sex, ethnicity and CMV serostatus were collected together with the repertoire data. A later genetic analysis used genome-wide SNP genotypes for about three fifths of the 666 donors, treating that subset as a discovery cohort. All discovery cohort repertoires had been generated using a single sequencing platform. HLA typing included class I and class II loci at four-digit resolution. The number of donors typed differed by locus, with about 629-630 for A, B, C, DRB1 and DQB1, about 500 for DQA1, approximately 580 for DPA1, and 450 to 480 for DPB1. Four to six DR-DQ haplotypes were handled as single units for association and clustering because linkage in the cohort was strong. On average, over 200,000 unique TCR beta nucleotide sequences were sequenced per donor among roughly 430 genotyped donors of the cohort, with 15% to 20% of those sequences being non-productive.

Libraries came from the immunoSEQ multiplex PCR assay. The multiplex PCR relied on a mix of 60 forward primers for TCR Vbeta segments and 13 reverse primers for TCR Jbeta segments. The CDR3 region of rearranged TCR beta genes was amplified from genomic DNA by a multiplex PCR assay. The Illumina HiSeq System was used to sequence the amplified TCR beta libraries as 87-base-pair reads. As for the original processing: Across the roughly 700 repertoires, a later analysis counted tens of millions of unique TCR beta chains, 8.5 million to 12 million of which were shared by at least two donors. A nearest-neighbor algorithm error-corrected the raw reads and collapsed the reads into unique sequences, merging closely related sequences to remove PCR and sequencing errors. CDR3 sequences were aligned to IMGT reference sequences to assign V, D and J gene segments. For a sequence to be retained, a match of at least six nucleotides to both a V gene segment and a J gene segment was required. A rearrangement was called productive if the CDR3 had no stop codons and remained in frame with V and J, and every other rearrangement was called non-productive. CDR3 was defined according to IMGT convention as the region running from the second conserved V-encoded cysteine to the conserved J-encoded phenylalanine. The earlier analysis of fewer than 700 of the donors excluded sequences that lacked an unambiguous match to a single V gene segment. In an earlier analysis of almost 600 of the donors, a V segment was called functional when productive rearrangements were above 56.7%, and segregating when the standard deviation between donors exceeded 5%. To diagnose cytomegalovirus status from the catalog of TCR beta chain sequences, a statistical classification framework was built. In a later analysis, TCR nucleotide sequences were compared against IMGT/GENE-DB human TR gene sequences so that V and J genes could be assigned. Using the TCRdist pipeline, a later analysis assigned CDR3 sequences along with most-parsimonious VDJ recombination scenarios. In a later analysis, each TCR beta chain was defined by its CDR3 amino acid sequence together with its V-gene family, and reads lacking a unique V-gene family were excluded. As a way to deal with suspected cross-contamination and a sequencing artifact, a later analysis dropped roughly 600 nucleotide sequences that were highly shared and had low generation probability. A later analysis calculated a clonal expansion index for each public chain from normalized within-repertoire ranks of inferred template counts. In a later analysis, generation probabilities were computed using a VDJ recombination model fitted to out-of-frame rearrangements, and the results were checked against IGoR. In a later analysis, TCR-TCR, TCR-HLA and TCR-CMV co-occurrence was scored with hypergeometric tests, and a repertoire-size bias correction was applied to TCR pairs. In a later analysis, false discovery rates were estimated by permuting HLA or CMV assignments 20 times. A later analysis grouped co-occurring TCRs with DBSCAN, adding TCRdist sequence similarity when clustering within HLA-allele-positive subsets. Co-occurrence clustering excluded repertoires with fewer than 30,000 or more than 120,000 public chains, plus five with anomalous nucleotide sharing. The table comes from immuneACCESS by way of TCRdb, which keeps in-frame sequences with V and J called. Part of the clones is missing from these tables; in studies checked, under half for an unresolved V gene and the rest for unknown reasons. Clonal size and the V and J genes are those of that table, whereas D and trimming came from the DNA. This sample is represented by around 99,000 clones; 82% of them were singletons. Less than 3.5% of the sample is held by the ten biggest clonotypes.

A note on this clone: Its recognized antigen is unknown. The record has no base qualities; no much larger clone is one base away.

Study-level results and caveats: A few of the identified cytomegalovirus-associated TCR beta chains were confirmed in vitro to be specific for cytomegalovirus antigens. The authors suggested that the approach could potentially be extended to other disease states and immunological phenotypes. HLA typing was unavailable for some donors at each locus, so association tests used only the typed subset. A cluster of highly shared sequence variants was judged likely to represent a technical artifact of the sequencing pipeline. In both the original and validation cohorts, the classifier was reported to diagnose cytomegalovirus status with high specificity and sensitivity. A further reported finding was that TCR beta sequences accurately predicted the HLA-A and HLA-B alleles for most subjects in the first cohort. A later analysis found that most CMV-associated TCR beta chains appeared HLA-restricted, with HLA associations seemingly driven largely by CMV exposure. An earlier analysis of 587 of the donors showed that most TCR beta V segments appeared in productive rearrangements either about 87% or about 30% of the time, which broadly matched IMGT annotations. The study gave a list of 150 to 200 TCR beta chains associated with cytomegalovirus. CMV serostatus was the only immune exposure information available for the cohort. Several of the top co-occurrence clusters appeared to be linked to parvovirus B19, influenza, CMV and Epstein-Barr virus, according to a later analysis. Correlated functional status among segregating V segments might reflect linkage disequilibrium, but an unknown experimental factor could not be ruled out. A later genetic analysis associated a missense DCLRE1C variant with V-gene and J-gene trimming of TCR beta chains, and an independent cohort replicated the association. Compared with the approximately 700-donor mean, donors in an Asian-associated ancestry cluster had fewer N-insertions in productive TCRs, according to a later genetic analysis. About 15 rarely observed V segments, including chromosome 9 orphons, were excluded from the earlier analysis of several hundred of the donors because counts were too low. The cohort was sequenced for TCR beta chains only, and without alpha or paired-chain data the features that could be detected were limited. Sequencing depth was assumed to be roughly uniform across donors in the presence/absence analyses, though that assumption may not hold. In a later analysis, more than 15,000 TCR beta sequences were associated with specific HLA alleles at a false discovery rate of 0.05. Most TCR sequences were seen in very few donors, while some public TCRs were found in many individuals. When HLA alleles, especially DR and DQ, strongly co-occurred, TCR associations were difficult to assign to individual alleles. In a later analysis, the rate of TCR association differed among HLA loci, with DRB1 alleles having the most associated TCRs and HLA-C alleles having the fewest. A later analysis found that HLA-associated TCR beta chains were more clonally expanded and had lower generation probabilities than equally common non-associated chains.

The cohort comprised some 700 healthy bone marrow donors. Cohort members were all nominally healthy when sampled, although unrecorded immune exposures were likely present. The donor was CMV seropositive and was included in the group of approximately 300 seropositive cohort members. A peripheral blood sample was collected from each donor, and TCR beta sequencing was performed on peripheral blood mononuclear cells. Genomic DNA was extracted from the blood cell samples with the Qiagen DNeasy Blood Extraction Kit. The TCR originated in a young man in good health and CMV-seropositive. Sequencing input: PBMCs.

The DNA is as follows: TGTGCCAGCAGCGGGACCGGGGACAGCTCCTACGAGCAGTACTTC. Translated, this gives CASSGTGDSSYEQYF. The rearranged segments are TRBV6-4 and TRBJ2-7, and TRBD1 aligns with 7 junction nucleotides. The cysteine opens and the phenylalanine closes a CDR3 of 15 amino acids. Only CDR3 DNA is held: 45 bases, read in frame from base 1. Based on the germline V gene, the CDR1 and CDR2 sequences are MRHNA and SNTAGT. The junction shows trimming of 6 bases on V and 0 bases on J, and the gene matches do not reach 8 bases of it.